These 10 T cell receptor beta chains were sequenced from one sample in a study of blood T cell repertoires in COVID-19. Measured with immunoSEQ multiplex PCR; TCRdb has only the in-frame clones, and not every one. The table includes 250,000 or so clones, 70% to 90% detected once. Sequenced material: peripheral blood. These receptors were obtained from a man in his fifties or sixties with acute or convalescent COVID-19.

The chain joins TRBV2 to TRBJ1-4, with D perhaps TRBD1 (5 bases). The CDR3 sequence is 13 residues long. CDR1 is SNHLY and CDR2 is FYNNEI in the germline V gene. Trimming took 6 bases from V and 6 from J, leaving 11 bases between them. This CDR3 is CASRPRTHEKLFF. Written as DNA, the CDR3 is TGTGCCAGCAGGCCCCGGACACATGAAAAACTGTTTTTT.

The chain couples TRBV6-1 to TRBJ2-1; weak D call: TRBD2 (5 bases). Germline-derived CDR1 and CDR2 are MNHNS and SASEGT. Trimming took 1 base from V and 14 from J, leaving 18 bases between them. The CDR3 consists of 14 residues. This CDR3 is CASSEGFDRAGEFF. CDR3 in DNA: TGTGCCAGCAGTGAAGGCTTTGATAGGGCCGGGGAGTTCTTC.

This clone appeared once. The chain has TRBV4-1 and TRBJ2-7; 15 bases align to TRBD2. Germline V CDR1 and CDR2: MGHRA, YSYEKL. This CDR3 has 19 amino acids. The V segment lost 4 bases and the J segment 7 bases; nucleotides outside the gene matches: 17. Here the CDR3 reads CASSRTGTSGGTPLAEQYF. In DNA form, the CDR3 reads TGCGCCAGCAGCCGCACCGGGACTAGCGGGGGGACCCCTTTGGCGGAGCAGTACTTC.

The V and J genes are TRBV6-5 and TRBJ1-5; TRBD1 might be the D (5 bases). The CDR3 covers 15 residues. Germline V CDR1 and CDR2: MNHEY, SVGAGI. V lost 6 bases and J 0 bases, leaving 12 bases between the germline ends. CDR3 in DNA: TGTGCCAGCAGCTCCCGTAGGGGTAGCAATCAGCCCCAGCATTTT. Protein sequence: CASSSRRGSNQPQHF.

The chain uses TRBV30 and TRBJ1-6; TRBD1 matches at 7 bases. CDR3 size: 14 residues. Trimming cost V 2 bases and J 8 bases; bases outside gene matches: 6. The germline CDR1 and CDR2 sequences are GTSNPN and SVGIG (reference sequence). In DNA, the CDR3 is TGTGCCTGGAGTAAAGGGGGCATCGATTCACCCCTCCACTTT. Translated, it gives CAWSKGGIDSPLHF.

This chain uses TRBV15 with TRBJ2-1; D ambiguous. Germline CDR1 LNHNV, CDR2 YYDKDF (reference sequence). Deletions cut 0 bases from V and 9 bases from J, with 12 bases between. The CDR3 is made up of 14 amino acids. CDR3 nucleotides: TGTGCCACCAGCAGAGACCGGAGAGCCTCTGAGCAGTTCTTC. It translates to CATSRDRRASEQFF.

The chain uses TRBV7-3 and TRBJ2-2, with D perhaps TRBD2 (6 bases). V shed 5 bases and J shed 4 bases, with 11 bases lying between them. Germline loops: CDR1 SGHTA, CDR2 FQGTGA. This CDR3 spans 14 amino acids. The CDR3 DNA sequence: TGTGCCAGCAGCCAAATGGGGGGCACCGGGGAGCTGTTTTTT. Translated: CASSQMGGTGELFF.

The CDR3 coding sequence is TGTGCCAGTAAAACGGGGACTTCAGGGGAGACCCAGTACTTC. It codes for CASKTGTSGETQYF. The gene calls are TRBV2 and TRBJ2-5; possibly TRBD2 for D (6 bases). The CDR3 length is 14 residues. Germline CDR1 and CDR2: SNHLY and FYNNEI. Trimming stripped 9 bases from V and 5 bases from J, with 19 bases between.

The CDR3 sequence: CASSHNPGTGAPAAAFF. The CDR3 DNA is TGCGCCAGCAGCCATAACCCCGGGACAGGGGCCCCCGCCGCAGCTTTCTTT. This chain uses TRBV5-1 with TRBJ1-1; the match to TRBD1 covers 10 bases. V lost 4 bases, J lost 10 bases, and 19 bases stayed unmatched. CDR3 length equals 17 residues. CDR1 and CDR2 from the germline V gene are SGHRS and YFSETQ.

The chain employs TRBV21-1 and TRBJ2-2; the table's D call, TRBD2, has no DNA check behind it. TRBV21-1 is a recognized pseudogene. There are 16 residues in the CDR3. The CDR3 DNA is TGTGCCAGCAGCAACTGCTCGGGAGGGCGGACCGGGGAGCTGTTTTTT. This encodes CASSNCSGGRTGELFF.